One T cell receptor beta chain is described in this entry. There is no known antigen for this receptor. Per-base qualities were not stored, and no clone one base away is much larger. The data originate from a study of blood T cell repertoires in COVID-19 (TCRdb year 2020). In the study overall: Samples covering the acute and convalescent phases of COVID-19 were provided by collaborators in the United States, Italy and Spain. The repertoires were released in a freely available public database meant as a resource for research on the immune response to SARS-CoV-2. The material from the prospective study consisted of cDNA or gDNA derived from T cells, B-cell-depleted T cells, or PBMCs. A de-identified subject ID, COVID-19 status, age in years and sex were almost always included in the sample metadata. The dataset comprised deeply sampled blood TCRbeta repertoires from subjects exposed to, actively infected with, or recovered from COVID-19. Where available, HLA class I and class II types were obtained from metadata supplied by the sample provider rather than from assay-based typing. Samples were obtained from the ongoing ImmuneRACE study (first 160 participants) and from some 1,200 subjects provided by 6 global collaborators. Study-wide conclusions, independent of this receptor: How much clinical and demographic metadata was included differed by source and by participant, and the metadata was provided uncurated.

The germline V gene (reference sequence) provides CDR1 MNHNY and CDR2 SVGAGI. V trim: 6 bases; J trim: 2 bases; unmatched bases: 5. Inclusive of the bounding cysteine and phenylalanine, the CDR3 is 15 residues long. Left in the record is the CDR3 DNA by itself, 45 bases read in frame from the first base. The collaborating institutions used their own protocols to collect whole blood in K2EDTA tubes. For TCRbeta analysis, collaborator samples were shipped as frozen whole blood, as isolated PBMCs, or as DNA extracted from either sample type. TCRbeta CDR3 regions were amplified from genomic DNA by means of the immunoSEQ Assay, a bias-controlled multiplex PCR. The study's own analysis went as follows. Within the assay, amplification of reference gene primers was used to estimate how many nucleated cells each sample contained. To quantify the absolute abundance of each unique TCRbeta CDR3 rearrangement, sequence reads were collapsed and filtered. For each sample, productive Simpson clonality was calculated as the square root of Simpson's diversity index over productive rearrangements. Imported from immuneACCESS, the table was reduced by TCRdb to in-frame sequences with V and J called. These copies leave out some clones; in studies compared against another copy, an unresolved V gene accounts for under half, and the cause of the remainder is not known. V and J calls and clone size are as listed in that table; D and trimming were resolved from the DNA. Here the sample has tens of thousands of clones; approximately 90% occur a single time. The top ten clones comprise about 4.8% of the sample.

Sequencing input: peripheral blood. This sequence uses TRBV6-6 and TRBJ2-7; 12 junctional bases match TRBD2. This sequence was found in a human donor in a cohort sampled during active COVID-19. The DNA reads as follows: TGTGCCAGCAGCCAGACTAGCGGGAGCACCTACGAGCAGTACTTC. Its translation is CASSQTSGSTYEQYF.